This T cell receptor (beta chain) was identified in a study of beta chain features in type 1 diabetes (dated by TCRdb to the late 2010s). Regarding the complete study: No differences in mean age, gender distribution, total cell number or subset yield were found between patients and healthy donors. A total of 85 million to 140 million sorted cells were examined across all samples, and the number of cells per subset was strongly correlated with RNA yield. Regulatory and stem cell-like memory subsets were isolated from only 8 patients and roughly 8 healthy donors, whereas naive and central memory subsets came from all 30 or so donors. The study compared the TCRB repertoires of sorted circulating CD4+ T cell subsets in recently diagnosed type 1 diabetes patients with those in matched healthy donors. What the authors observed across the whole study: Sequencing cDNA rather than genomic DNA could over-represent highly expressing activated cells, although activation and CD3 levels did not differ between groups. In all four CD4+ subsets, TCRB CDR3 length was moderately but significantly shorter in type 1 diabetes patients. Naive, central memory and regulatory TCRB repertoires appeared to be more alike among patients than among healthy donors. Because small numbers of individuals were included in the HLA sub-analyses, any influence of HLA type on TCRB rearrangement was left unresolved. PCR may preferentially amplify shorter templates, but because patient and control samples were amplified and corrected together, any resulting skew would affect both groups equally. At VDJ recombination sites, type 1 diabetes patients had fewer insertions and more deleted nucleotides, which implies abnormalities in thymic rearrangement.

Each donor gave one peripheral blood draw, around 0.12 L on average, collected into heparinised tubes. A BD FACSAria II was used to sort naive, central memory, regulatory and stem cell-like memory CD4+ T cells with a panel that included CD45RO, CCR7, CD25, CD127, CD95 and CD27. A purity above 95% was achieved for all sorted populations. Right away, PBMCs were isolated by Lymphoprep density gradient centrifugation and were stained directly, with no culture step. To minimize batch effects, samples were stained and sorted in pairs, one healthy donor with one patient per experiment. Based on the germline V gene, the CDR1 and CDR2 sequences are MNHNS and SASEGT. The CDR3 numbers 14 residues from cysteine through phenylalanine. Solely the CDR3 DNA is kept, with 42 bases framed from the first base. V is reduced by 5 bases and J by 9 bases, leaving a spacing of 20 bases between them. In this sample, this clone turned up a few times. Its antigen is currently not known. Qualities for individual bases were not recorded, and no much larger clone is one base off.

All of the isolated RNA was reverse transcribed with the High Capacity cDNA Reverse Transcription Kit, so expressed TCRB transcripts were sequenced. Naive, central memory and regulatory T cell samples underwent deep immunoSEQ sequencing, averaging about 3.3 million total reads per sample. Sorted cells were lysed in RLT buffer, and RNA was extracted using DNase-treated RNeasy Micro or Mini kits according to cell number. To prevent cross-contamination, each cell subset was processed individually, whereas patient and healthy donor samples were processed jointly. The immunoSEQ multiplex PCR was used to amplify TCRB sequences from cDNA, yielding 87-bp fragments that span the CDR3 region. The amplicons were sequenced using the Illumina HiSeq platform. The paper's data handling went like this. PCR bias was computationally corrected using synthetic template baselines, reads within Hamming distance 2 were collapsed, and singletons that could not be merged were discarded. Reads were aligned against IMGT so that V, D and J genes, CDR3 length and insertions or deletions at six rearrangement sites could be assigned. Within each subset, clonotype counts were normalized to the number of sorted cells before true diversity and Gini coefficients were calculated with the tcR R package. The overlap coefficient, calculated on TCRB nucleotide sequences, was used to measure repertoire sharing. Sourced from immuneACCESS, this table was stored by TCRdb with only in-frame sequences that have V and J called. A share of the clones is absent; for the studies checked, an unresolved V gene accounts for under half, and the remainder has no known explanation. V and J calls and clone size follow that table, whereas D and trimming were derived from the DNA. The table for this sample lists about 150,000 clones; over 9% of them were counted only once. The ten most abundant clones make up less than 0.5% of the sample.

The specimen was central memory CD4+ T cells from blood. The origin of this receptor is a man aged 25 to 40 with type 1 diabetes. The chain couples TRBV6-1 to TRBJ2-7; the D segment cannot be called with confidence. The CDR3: CASSLDAGLRGQYF. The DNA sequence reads TGTGCCAGCAGTCTCGATGCCGGATTACGAGGGCAGTACTTC.